Given below is one T cell receptor (beta chain) in context. This clone was detected once. What this receptor recognizes is not known. Within one base of it there is no much larger clone, and no base qualities were kept. The library came from the immunoSEQ multiplex PCR assay. A mixture of 60 forward primers for TCR Vbeta segments and 13 reverse primers for TCR Jbeta segments was used in the multiplex PCR. A multiplex PCR assay on genomic DNA amplified the CDR3 region of rearranged TCR beta genes. The amplified TCR beta libraries were sequenced on the Illumina HiSeq System as 87-base-pair reads. In the paper's pipeline: In a later analysis, about 80 million unique TCR beta chains were counted across the approximately 640 repertoires, and roughly 9.9 million of these chains were shared by at least two donors. Raw reads were error-corrected and collapsed into unique sequences with a nearest-neighbor algorithm that merged closely related sequences to remove PCR and sequencing errors. Alignment of CDR3 sequences to IMGT reference sequences was used to assign V, D and J gene segments. For a sequence to be retained, a match of at least six nucleotides was required to both a V gene segment and a J gene segment. Rearrangements were classified as productive when the CDR3 lacked stop codons and remained in frame with V and J, and all other rearrangements were classified as non-productive. CDR3 was defined by IMGT convention, running from the second conserved V-encoded cysteine to the conserved J-encoded phenylalanine. Sequences without an unambiguous match to a single V gene segment were excluded from the earlier analysis of over 500 of the donors. In an earlier analysis of almost 600 of the donors, a V segment was called functional when productive rearrangements were above 56.7%, and segregating when the standard deviation between donors exceeded 5%. A statistical classification framework was built to diagnose cytomegalovirus status from the catalog of TCR beta chain sequences. A later analysis assigned V and J genes by comparing TCR nucleotide sequences with IMGT/GENE-DB human TR gene sequences. In a later analysis, CDR3 sequences and most-parsimonious VDJ recombination scenarios were assigned using the TCRdist pipeline. In a later analysis, each TCR beta chain was defined by its CDR3 amino acid sequence together with its V-gene family, and reads lacking a unique V-gene family were excluded. A later analysis removed nearly 600 highly shared, low-generation-probability nucleotide sequences to deal with suspected cross-contamination and a sequencing artifact. A later analysis calculated a clonal expansion index for each public chain from normalized within-repertoire ranks of inferred template counts. A later analysis computed generation probabilities with a VDJ recombination model fitted to out-of-frame rearrangements, and checked the results against IGoR. In a later analysis, TCR-TCR, TCR-HLA and TCR-CMV co-occurrence was scored with hypergeometric tests, and a repertoire-size bias correction was applied to TCR pairs. In a later analysis, false discovery rates were estimated by permuting HLA or CMV assignments 20 times. In a later analysis, co-occurring TCRs were grouped using DBSCAN, and TCRdist sequence similarity was added for clustering within HLA-allele-positive subsets. Repertoires with fewer than 30,000 or more than 120,000 public chains were left out of co-occurrence clustering, as were a few repertoires with anomalous nucleotide sharing. Held by TCRdb, this immuneACCESS table contains in-frame sequences only and omits some clones. Under half of the omission traces to an unresolved V gene where checked; the cause of the rest is unknown. That table supplies the V and J calls and clone size; D and trimming were determined from the DNA. The sample table holds about 96,000 clones, of which 60% to 85% were seen once. Under 7.5% of the sample comes from the top ten.

The record originates from a study of cytomegalovirus exposure and HLA in healthy donors (dated 2017 in TCRdb). Notes on the research overall: An earlier analysis of 587 of the donors reported approximately 280 Gb of sequence data and 95 million to 130 million unique TCR beta sequences obtained from 150 million to 200 million T cells. An early release that covered 500 to 800 HLA-typed donors contained about 290 gigabases of sequencing data and 85 million to 100 million unique TCR sequences. The genetic ancestry cluster associated with self-reported Caucasian donors included over 80% of the roughly 410 genotyped donors. The aim of the study was to test whether cataloging public T cell receptors could identify signatures of past pathogen exposure. Using immunosequencing, the study profiled T cell repertoires from 500 to 800 subjects and related those repertoires to cytomegalovirus serostatus. In addition to the first cohort of around 670 subjects, a separate validation cohort of approximately 130 different subjects was used. The study combined high-throughput TCR immunosequencing, statistical association of individual TCRs with disease status, and machine learning to predict cytomegalovirus infection status. A later analysis re-analyzed previously published TCR beta repertoires from 650 to 800 donors and added high-resolution HLA genotyping to study TCR occurrence patterns. Rather than drawing on any new phenotypic data, the later analysis identified candidate immune exposures from TCR beta sequences and the way those sequences occurred across donors. In an earlier analysis of 587 of the donors, high-throughput TCR beta sequencing was used to judge whether each TCR beta V gene segment behaved as functional or pseudogenic. Donor age, sex, ethnicity and CMV serostatus were collected together with the repertoire data. In a later genetic analysis, genome-wide SNP genotypes for about 55% of the roughly 700 donors were used, and that subset was treated as a discovery cohort. All discovery cohort repertoires had been generated using a single sequencing platform. HLA typing included class I and class II loci at four-digit resolution. Typing coverage differed by locus: A, B, C, DRB1 and DQB1 were typed in roughly 620-630 donors, DQA1 in roughly 500, DPA1 in some 600, and DPB1 in 450 to 490. About 5 DR-DQ haplotypes were handled as single units for association and clustering, since linkage in the cohort was strong. Among 398 genotyped donors of the cohort, an average of 235,054 unique TCR beta nucleotide sequences were sequenced per donor, about a sixth of them non-productive.

In total, 500 to 700 healthy bone marrow donors made up the cohort. All cohort members were sampled while nominally healthy, although unrecorded immune exposures were likely present. The donor was CMV seropositive and belonged to the group of 250 to 300 seropositive cohort members. Each donor provided a peripheral blood sample, and peripheral blood mononuclear cells were used for TCR beta sequencing. Genomic DNA extraction from the blood cell samples was performed with the Qiagen DNeasy Blood Extraction Kit. Results the study describes overall, beyond this receptor: Because HLA typing was unavailable for some donors at each locus, only the typed subset was used in association tests. In a later analysis, several top co-occurrence clusters were reported to appear linked to parvovirus B19, influenza, CMV and Epstein-Barr virus. Compared with equally common non-associated chains, HLA-associated TCR beta chains in a later analysis were more clonally expanded and had lower generation probabilities. Immune exposure information for the cohort was limited to CMV serostatus. An association between a missense DCLRE1C variant and V-gene and J-gene trimming of TCR beta chains was found in a later genetic analysis and replicated in an independent cohort. Only TCR beta chains were sequenced in this cohort, and the absence of alpha or paired-chain data limited detectable features. Because the 87-base-pair reads could not distinguish some IMGT-functional V segments, including TRBV6-2 and TRBV6-3, those segments were excluded. Most TCR sequences were seen in very few donors, while some public TCRs were found in many individuals. It was suggested by the authors that the approach could potentially be generalized to other disease states and immunological phenotypes. Presence/absence analyses assumed roughly uniform sequencing depth across donors, an assumption that may not hold. Three of the identified cytomegalovirus-associated TCR beta chains were confirmed in vitro to be specific for cytomegalovirus antigens. Most CMV-associated TCR beta chains appeared to be HLA-restricted in a later analysis, and the HLA associations seemed to be driven largely by CMV exposure. The study listed 164 TCR beta chains as associated with cytomegalovirus. In a later analysis, some 18,000 TCR beta sequences were associated with specific HLA alleles at a false discovery rate of 0.05. In an earlier analysis of about 600 of the donors, most TCR beta V segments appeared in productive rearrangements about 90% or about 30% of the time, broadly matching IMGT annotations. According to a later analysis, TCR association rates differed among HLA loci, with DRB1 alleles showing the most associated TCRs and HLA-C alleles showing the fewest. Cytomegalovirus status was reported to be diagnosed by the classifier with high specificity and sensitivity in both the original and validation cohorts. When HLA alleles, especially DR and DQ, strongly co-occurred, TCR associations were difficult to assign to individual alleles. A further reported finding was that TCR beta sequences accurately predicted the HLA-A and HLA-B alleles for most subjects in the first cohort. A cluster of highly shared sequence variants was judged likely to be a technical artifact of the sequencing pipeline. Correlated functional status among segregating V segments might be attributable to linkage disequilibrium, but an unknown experimental factor could not be ruled out. Because counts were too low, about 17 rarely observed V segments, including chromosome 9 orphons, were excluded from the earlier analysis of under 650 of the donors. Compared with the approximately 600-donor mean, donors in an Asian-associated ancestry cluster had fewer N-insertions in productive TCRs, according to a later genetic analysis.

V ends up 3 bases short and J 9 bases short, with an unmatched junction base count of 7. The CDR3 has 14 amino acids, counting the end cysteine and phenylalanine. Of the read, only the CDR3 DNA is kept; its 42 bases are in frame from base 1. The germline V gene sets CDR1 to SGDLS and CDR2 to YYNGEE. The sequencing input was PBMCs. This TCR came from a man in his fifties in good health and CMV-seropositive. The chain was built from TRBV9 and TRBJ1-5, and 9 junction bases match TRBD1. The DNA reads TGTGCCAGCAGCGAGGGACAGGGACGAGGGCCCCAGCATTTT. Translated, this gives CASSEGQGRGPQHF.